The next 6 T cell receptor beta chains were all read from a single sample in a study of STAT5B mutations in CD4+ large granular lymphocyte leukemia. Sequencing used immunoSEQ multiplex PCR; TCRdb keeps in-frame clones, though not all of them. The table has around 23,000 clones, 82% seen once. Sequences were obtained from CD4+ T cells from blood buffy coats. These receptors originate from a human donor in good health.

The chain uses TRBV27 and TRBJ1-1; maybe TRBD1 (5 bases). Germline-derived CDR1 and CDR2 are MNHEY and SMNVEV (reference sequence). The V and J ends lost 5 bases and 1 base respectively, with 11 bases between them. The CDR3 is 14 residues long. DNA of the CDR3: TGTGCCAGCAGTCGGGGCAGGGAGAACACTGAAGCTTTCTTT. Its protein product is CASSRGRENTEAFF.

This chain links TRBV19 with TRBJ1-1; 8 bases line up with TRBD1. Germline-derived CDR1 and CDR2 are LNHDA and SQIVND (reference sequence). V dropped 5 bases and J dropped 0; count of bases not matched to a gene: 8. This CDR3 has 16 amino acids. CDR3 DNA sequence: TGTGCCAGTAGTGGAGACAGGGGTAGGATGAACACTGAAGCTTTCTTT. Translated: CASSGDRGRMNTEAFF.

This chain connects TRBV7-8 to TRBJ2-7; D is ambiguous. CDR3 length: 12 amino acids. Germline loops: CDR1 SGHVS, CDR2 FQNEAQ. V shed 1 base and J shed 4 bases, with 5 bases lying between them. This CDR3 reads CASSLVTYEQYF. In nucleotides, the CDR3 is TGTGCCAGCAGCTTAGTAACGTACGAGCAGTACTTC.

The V call is TRBV19, the J call TRBJ2-6; D is perhaps TRBD1 (7 bases). Trimming cost V 7 bases and J 2 bases, with 18 bases left between them. CDR3 length: 17 residues. Germline CDR1 and CDR2: LNHDA and SQIVND (reference sequence). This CDR3 is CASNPGRGAPGANVLTF. CDR3 nucleotide sequence: TGTGCCAGTAATCCGGGCAGGGGGGCCCCTGGGGCCAACGTCCTGACTTTC.

The V gene is TRBV30, the J gene TRBJ2-3; TRBD2 aligns across 8 bases. The V gene end was trimmed by 5 bases and the J gene end by 3 bases; junction bases not matched to a gene: 7. Germline CDR1 GTSNPN, CDR2 SVGIG (reference sequence). The CDR3 runs to 14 residues. CDR3 sequence (DNA): TGTGCCTGGGATCGGGGGGGTAGAACAGATACGCAGTATTTT. Amino acids: CAWDRGGRTDTQYF.

As for this clone: At one end, the junction sequence differs from germline, possibly due to a read error. J is TRBJ1-4 and V is TRBV11-2; 7 nucleotides match TRBD1. This CDR3 is 15 amino acids long. Germline V CDR1 and CDR2: SGHAT, FQNNGV. The CDR3 reads CAGSLRGQNNEKLFF. In nucleotides, the CDR3 is TGTGCCGGCAGCTTACGGGGACAGAATAATGAAAAACTGTTTTTT.